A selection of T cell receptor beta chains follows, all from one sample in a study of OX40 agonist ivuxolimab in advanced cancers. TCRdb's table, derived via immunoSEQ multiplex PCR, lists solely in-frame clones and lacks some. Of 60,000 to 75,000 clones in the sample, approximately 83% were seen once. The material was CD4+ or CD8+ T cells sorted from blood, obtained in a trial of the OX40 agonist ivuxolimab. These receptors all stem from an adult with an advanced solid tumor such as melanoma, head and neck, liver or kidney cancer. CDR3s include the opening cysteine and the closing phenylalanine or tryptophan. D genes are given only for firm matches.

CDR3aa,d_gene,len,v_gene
CASNHRGEGNEQFF,-,14,TRBV19
CASSLGQPSYSLTDTQYF,-,18,TRBV5-4
CASSSLRGRENTGELFF,-,17,TRBV7-6
CASSLASGVWELFF,TRBD2,14,TRBV7-9
CASSLVGGTDTQYF,-,14,TRBV7-6
CASSLVPSSNYGYTF,-,15,TRBV5-1
CASSFFDQTSYEQYF,-,15,TRBV5-6
CASSLSSRDSSEQYF,-,15,TRBV11-3
CASSTGHEQYF,-,11,TRBV28
CASSLALPTQYF,-,12,TRBV7-2
CASSLGGSALNSPLHF,-,16,TRBV7-9
CASSGAGDGDTQYF,-,14,TRBV19
CASSQETQNQPQHF,-,14,TRBV4-2
CASSLHPSGGNSPLHF,-,16,TRBV28
CASRSTGTQPQHF,-,13,TRBV11-2
CASSLGPGTGVNTEAFF,TRBD1,17,TRBV11-3
CAWSHLRTGGEKLFF,TRBD1,15,TRBV30
CASSNGRQQETQYF,-,14,TRBV7-8
CASSLERGDRGRHTEAFF,TRBD1,18,TRBV7-9
CASSLWDGELFF,-,12,TRBV28
CASTKQSRANVLTF,-,14,TRBV9
CASSESIRATSGGRTDTQYF,TRBD2,20,TRBV10-1
CASSTLAAVEQYF,-,13,TRBV19
CASRLAGRNEQFF,TRBD2,13,TRBV27